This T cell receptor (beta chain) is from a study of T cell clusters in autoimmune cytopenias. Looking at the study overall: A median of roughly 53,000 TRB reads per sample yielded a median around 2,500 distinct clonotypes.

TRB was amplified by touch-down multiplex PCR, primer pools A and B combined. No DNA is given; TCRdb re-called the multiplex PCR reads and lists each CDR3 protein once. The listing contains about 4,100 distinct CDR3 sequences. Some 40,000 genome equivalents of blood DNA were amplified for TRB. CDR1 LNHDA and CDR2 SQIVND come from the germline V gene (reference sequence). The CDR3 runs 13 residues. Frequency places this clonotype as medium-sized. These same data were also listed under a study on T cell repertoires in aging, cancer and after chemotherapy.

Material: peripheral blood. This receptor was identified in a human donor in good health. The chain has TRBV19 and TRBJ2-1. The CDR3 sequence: CASSISTLNEQFF.